This T cell receptor beta chain was observed in a study of CD8+ T cells in alopecia areata. Study overall: A 6-month off-drug phase came after tofacitinib, which had lasted 6 to 18 months. Broader study findings: In scalp and blood during tofacitinib, many expanded lesional clones persisted.

V was shortened by 2 bases and J by 0 bases, with 11 bases between the two germline ends. CDR1 and CDR2 from the germline V gene are SQVTM and ANQGSEA. This CDR3 is 14 amino acids long. A word on this clone: The antigen is undetermined.

Specified treatment: oral pan-JAK inhibitor, 5-10 mg twice daily. Researchers took lesional scalp punch biopsies and peripheral blood from people who were alopecia areata patients. Sequencing used cDNA as its template, made by extracting RNA and reverse transcribing it. This table comes from immunoSEQ multiplex PCR, and its TCRdb copy is limited to in-frame clones, with some not included. Seen here are 15,000 to 20,000 clones, 59% observed once, and the top ten hold 8% to 9%. This rearrangement joins TRBV29-1 to TRBJ2-7; D is possibly TRBD2 (5 bases). This clonotype was obtained from a human donor with alopecia areata. Sequencing used skin, obtained at week 4, from a patient treated with tofacitinib. DNA for the CDR3: TGCAGCGTTGAAACCGGGGAAAGCTCCTACGAGCAGTACTTC. This sequence encodes CSVETGESSYEQYF.